Following are 29 T cell receptor beta chains from one sample sequenced in a study of blood T cell repertoires in COVID-19. Sequenced by immunoSEQ multiplex PCR; TCRdb stores in-frame clones only, minus some. The sample records some 260,000 clones, around nine tenths being singletons. The sample taken for sequencing was PBMCs or T cells enriched from blood (not recorded which). The source of these receptors is a woman aged 18-29 years who had recovered from COVID-19.

The J gene is TRBJ1-1, the V gene TRBV10-3, with 7 bases identical to TRBD1. With 5 bases clipped from V and 0 bases from J, the junction kept 9 bases outside the gene matches. CDR3 length equals 16 residues. Germline CDR1 is ENHRY and CDR2 is SYGVKD. The CDR3 region has the DNA TGTGCCATCAGTCGGTCAGGGGGTAAGCTGAACACTGAAGCTTTCTTT. Amino acids: CAISRSGGKLNTEAFF.

A note on this clone: The identical CDR3 is also encoded by other nucleotide sequences in the sample. The genes are TRBV28 and TRBJ2-1; 7 bases agree with TRBD2. Looked up from germline, CDR1 is MDHEN and CDR2 is SYDVKM. This CDR3 is 13 amino acids long. The junction had 1 base not matched to a gene; V was cut back by 3 bases and J by 5 bases. The CDR3 DNA reads as TGTGCCAGCAGTTTGGGGGGGGACAATGAGCAGTTCTTC. It specifies CASSLGGDNEQFF. Full variable domain (outside the CDR3, taken from reference TRBV28 and TRBJ2-1): DVKVTQSSRYLVKRTGEKVFLECVQDMDHENMFWYRQDPGLGLRLIYFSYDVKMKEKGDIPEGYSVSREKKERFSLILESASTNQTSMYLCASSLGGDNEQFFGPGTRLTVL.

This chain uses TRBV5-1 with TRBJ2-7; TRBD1 matches 7 bases. The trim removed 4 bases at V and 2 bases at J, leaving 24 bases unmatched. Germline CDR1 SGHRS, CDR2 YFSETQ. The CDR3 consists of 20 residues. The CDR3 DNA reads TGCGCCAGCAGCCCAACAACCCTTCACGGGACAGCCCTAGAACCCTACGAGCAGTACTTC. Encoded protein: CASSPTTLHGTALEPYEQYF.

The rearrangement links TRBV27 to TRBJ1-5; D gene ambiguous. This CDR3 contains 14 residues. The V gene lost 3 bases and the J gene lost 1 base, with 7 bases spanning the gap. Germline loops: CDR1 MNHEY, CDR2 SMNVEV (reference sequence). The CDR3: CASSFSRSNQPQHF. The CDR3 region has the DNA TGTGCCAGCAGTTTTAGTCGGAGCAATCAGCCCCAGCATTTT.

The V call is TRBV11-2, the J call TRBJ2-7; D call uncertain. CDR1 is SGHAT and CDR2 is FQNNGV in the germline V gene. There are 14 residues in the CDR3. Trimming removed 0 bases from V and 3 bases from J, with 9 bases in between. DNA for the CDR3: TGTGCCAGCAGCTTAGAGGGCAGATACTACGAGCAGTACTTC. As protein: CASSLEGRYYEQYF.

The rearrangement links TRBV7-9 to TRBJ2-1; 11 bases align to TRBD2. J lost 5 bases, V lost 5 bases, and 8 bases had no gene match. The CDR3 contains 16 residues. Germline loops: CDR1 SEHNR, CDR2 FQNEAQ (reference sequence). CDR3 DNA sequence: TGTGCCAGCAGCCCAAGGGGGACTAGCGGCAACAATGAGCAGTTCTTC. This gives the protein CASSPRGTSGNNEQFF. The whole variable domain, remainder taken from reference TRBV7-9 and TRBJ2-1, is DTGVSQNPRHKITKRGQNVTFRCDPISEHNRLYWYRQTLGQGPEFLTYFQNEAQLEKSRLLSDRFSAERPKGSFSTLEIQRTEQGDSAMYLCASSPRGTSGNNEQFFGPGTRLTVL.

V and J are TRBV20-1 and TRBJ2-7; D call uncertain. The germline gives CDR1 DFQATT, CDR2 SNEGSKA (reference sequence). V was shortened by 0 bases and J by 7 bases, with 7 bases between the two germline ends. There are 11 residues in the CDR3. The CDR3 is CSARDLREQYF. The CDR3 nucleotides are TGCAGTGCTAGAGATCTGCGGGAGCAGTACTTC.

The V call is TRBV28, the J call TRBJ2-7; maybe TRBD1 (6 bases). CDR3 length: 14 residues. Germline assignment: CDR1 MDHEN and CDR2 SYDVKM. V was trimmed by 1 base and J by 4 bases, leaving 11 bases between them. CDR3: CASSLLQGRYEQYF. CDR3 coding DNA: TGTGCCAGCAGTTTATTACAGGGAAGGTACGAGCAGTACTTC. The entire variable domain, with the rest obtained from reference TRBV28 and TRBJ2-7, is as follows: DVKVTQSSRYLVKRTGEKVFLECVQDMDHENMFWYRQDPGLGLRLIYFSYDVKMKEKGDIPEGYSVSREKKERFSLILESASTNQTSMYLCASSLLQGRYEQYFGPGTRLTVT.

J is TRBJ1-2 and V is TRBV20-1; a weak D match, TRBD1 (6 bases). The CDR3 runs 10 residues. V lost 6 bases and J lost 12, with 14 bases in between. Germline CDR1 DFQATT, CDR2 SNEGSKA (reference sequence). The CDR3 here is CSARDIRDTF. The CDR3 DNA reads as TGCAGTGCCAGGGACATCCGGGACACCTTC.

This chain uses TRBV2 with TRBJ2-5; TRBD1 might be the D (5 bases). Trimming stripped 5 bases from V and 3 bases from J, with 13 bases between. From germline, CDR1 is SNHLY and CDR2 FYNNEI. This CDR3 contains 14 residues. The CDR3 sequence: CASSPRVWEETQYF. The CDR3 bases are TGTGCCAGCAGTCCCAGGGTCTGGGAAGAGACCCAGTACTTC.

For this clone: Just one base apart from a much larger clone, this may be a read error. Other DNA sequences in the same sample also yield this CDR3. The chain is built from TRBV14 and TRBJ1-2; D is possibly TRBD1 (6 bases). The germline gives CDR1 SGHDN, CDR2 FVKESK. V was shortened by 2 bases and J by 5 bases, with 12 bases between the two germline ends. The CDR3 is 14 amino acids. The CDR3 loop reads CASSQTGLGYGYTF. As DNA, the CDR3 is TGTGCCAGCAGCCAAACAGGGTTAGGGTATGGCTACACCTTC.

The rearrangement links TRBV10-3 to TRBJ1-2; 10 positions agree with TRBD1. Unmatched junction bases numbered 6, after V lost 10 bases and J lost 7 bases. Germline-derived CDR1 and CDR2 are ENHRY and SYGVKD. The CDR3 contains 12 residues. CDR3 in amino acids: CATRQGALGYTF. DNA of the CDR3: TGTGCCACAAGACAGGGGGCGCTTGGCTACACCTTC.

The chain is built from TRBV7-9 and TRBJ1-2, with 8 bases fitting TRBD1. V dropped 6 bases and J dropped 5; count of bases not matched to a gene: 5. This CDR3 contains 13 residues. Germline CDR1 reads SEHNR; CDR2 reads FQNEAQ (reference sequence). The CDR3 here is CASSLDREYGYTF. The CDR3 DNA sequence: TGTGCCAGCAGTCTGGACAGGGAGTATGGCTACACCTTC.

This clone was counted once. The chain uses TRBV3-1 (or the pseudogene TRBV3-2) and TRBJ1-2, with D hard to call. This CDR3 contains 18 residues. Trimming removed 3 bases at V and 2 bases at J, with 22 bases between. Germline CDR1 LGHDT, CDR2 YNNKEL (reference sequence). The CDR3 sequence: CASSHAYWTSGTNYGYTF. As DNA, the CDR3 is TGTGCCAGCAGCCATGCATACTGGACTTCGGGCACCAACTATGGCTACACCTTC.

The chain carries TRBV28 and TRBJ2-2, with no clear D. The CDR3 contains 13 residues. Germline lookup yields CDR1 MDHEN and CDR2 SYDVKM. V was pared by 6 bases and J by 7 bases, with 12 bases between. CDR3: CASSLLDGGELFF. In DNA, the CDR3 is TGTGCCAGCAGCTTGTTAGATGGCGGGGAGCTGTTTTTT.

V usage is TRBV3-1 (or the pseudogene TRBV3-2) and J usage is TRBJ1-1; the D gene is possibly TRBD1 (6 bases). Trimming took off 2 bases at V and 1 base at J, with 8 bases between the two ends. CDR1 LGHDT and CDR2 YNNKEL come from the germline V gene (reference sequence). The CDR3 totals 14 residues. The DNA for the CDR3 is TGTGCCAGCAGCCAAAGAGGGGGGAACACTGAAGCTTTCTTT. This codes for CASSQRGGNTEAFF.

The chain uses TRBV4-2 and TRBJ2-7; 10 bases are a match to TRBD2. The germline V gene has CDR1 LGHNA and CDR2 YNFKEQ. This CDR3 has 18 residues. Losses at the gene ends were 6 bases for V and 2 bases for J; bases not matched to a gene: 16. This chain's CDR3 is CASRSQAQTSGTTYEQYF. In DNA, the CDR3 is TGTGCCAGCAGAAGTCAAGCCCAAACTAGCGGGACCACCTACGAGCAGTACTTC.

This chain uses TRBV18 with TRBJ1-3, with TRBD1 matching over 8 bases. V dropped 3 bases and J dropped 1; count of bases not matched to a gene: 5. The CDR3 length is 16 residues. Germline V gene data show CDR1 as KGHSH and CDR2 as LQKENI. CDR3 nucleotide sequence: TGTGCCAGCTCACCCCGGACAGGGAAGTCTGGAAACACCATATATTTT. Translated: CASSPRTGKSGNTIYF.

The chain couples TRBV2 to TRBJ1-5, with D possibly matching TRBD1 (5 bases). The V end was cut by 8 bases, the J end by 3 bases, with 17 bases between. Germline lookup yields CDR1 SNHLY and CDR2 FYNNEI. This CDR3 has 15 amino acids. The CDR3 region is CASGGTGTVNQPQHF. The CDR3 DNA sequence: TGTGCCAGCGGGGGGACGGGGACGGTCAATCAGCCCCAGCATTTT.

The chain has TRBV5-1 and TRBJ2-1; a weak D match, TRBD1 (5 bases). Germline loops: CDR1 SGHRS, CDR2 YFSETQ. Between the trimmed V and J ends, which lost 2 bases and 5 bases, there was a span of 14 bases. There are 15 residues in the CDR3. The CDR3 sequence is CASSFRAPGHNEQFF. For the CDR3, the DNA is TGCGCCAGCAGCTTCAGGGCCCCCGGCCACAATGAGCAGTTCTTC.

The V and J genes are TRBV2 and TRBJ1-5, with D possibly matching TRBD1 (6 bases). V lost 3 bases to trimming and J lost 8 bases, with 20 bases between them. CDR3 length equals 16 residues. Looked up from germline, CDR1 is SNHLY and CDR2 is FYNNEI. For the CDR3, the DNA is TGTGCCAGCAGTGAGCAGGGGAGGGGTGCCTCGGAGCCCCAGCATTTT. This sequence encodes CASSEQGRGASEPQHF. Complete variable domain (other parts from reference TRBV2 and TRBJ1-5): EPEVTQTPSHQVTQMGQEVILRCVPISNHLYFYWYRQILGQKVEFLVSFYNNEISEKSEIFDDQFSVERPDGSNFTLKIRSTKLEDSAMYFCASSEQGRGASEPQHFGDGTRLSIL.

This chain uses TRBV11-3 with TRBJ1-1, with no clear D. Trimming removed 5 bases at V and 1 base at J, with 20 bases between. CDR1 is SGHNT, CDR2 YENEEA, per germline. The CDR3 covers 17 residues. The CDR3 spells CASSPEEEKDPNTEAFF. The CDR3 DNA is TGTGCCAGCAGCCCCGAGGAGGAAAAAGACCCGAACACTGAAGCTTTCTTT.

This chain links TRBV7-9 with TRBJ2-1, with TRBD2 matching over 14 bases. J lost 2 bases, V lost 5 bases, and 5 bases had no gene match. Looked up from germline, CDR1 is SEHNR and CDR2 is FQNEAQ (reference sequence). The CDR3 spans 17 residues. CDR3 sequence: CASSQGLAGEPYNEQFF. The DNA of the CDR3 is TGTGCCAGCAGCCAGGGACTAGCGGGAGAACCCTACAATGAGCAGTTCTTC. Together with reference TRBV7-9 and TRBJ2-1, the CDR3 gives the full variable domain: DTGVSQNPRHKITKRGQNVTFRCDPISEHNRLYWYRQTLGQGPEFLTYFQNEAQLEKSRLLSDRFSAERPKGSFSTLEIQRTEQGDSAMYLCASSQGLAGEPYNEQFFGPGTRLTVL.

The J gene is TRBJ1-2, the V gene TRBV29-1; tentatively, D is TRBD1 (5 bases). The CDR3 consists of 17 residues. The V end was cut by 0 bases, the J end by 3 bases, with 20 bases between. CDR1 SQVTM and CDR2 ANQGSEA come from the germline V gene. CDR3 residues: CSVEDRGGRGSHYGYTF. As DNA, the CDR3 is TGCAGCGTTGAAGATCGGGGGGGTCGGGGCTCGCACTATGGCTACACCTTC.

The gene calls are TRBV27 and TRBJ2-3; 9 bases match TRBD2. There are 15 residues in the CDR3. After removal of 6 bases from V and 6 bases from J, the junction contained 10 bases not matched to a gene. The germline gives CDR1 MNHEY, CDR2 SMNVEV (reference sequence). Here the CDR3 DNA reads TGTGCCAGCAGAGGTATAGCGGGAGCGGACGATACGCAGTATTTT. It yields the protein CASRGIAGADDTQYF.

The chain joins TRBV7-2 to TRBJ2-3, with a tentative D call TRBD2 (5 bases). Germline V gives CDR1 SGHTA, CDR2 FQGNSA. V lost 1 base and J 7 bases, leaving 9 bases between the germline ends. CDR3 size: 13 residues. CDR3 DNA sequence: TGTGCCAGCAGCTTAGGGGAGATGTATACGCAGTATTTT. It specifies CASSLGEMYTQYF.

V is TRBV12-5 and J is TRBJ2-1; TRBD2 matches 11 bases. The trim removed 5 bases at V and 6 bases at J, leaving 15 bases unmatched. CDR3 length: 18 residues. CDR1 is LGHNT and CDR2 is FRNRAP in the germline V gene. CDR3 DNA sequence: TGTGCTAGTGGTCTTGGGTCTAGCGGGGGGTTCTTAGGCAATGAGCAGTTCTTC. Translated, it gives CASGLGSSGGFLGNEQFF.

This clone occurred once. The sample holds other DNA sequences that translate to the same CDR3. This chain connects TRBV5-1 to TRBJ2-2, with D uncertain. V was pared by 0 bases and J by 3 bases, with 9 bases between. The CDR3 runs 15 residues. Germline V gives CDR1 SGHRS, CDR2 YFSETQ. CDR3 protein: CASSLAGSDTGELFF. Written as DNA, the CDR3 is TGCGCCAGCAGCTTGGCTGGTTCGGACACCGGGGAGCTGTTTTTT.

The genes are TRBV7-9 and TRBJ1-6, with a tentative D call TRBD1 (6 bases). Per germline, CDR1 SEHNR and CDR2 FQNEAQ (reference sequence). The ends were cut back, 1 base at V and 2 bases at J, with 9 bases in the middle. The CDR3 sequence is 16 residues long. DNA of the CDR3: TGTGCCAGCAGCTTAGTTGCAGGGGCCTATAATTCACCCCTCCACTTT. The encoded protein is CASSLVAGAYNSPLHF. The full variable domain, completed using reference TRBV7-9 and TRBJ1-6, is DTGVSQNPRHKITKRGQNVTFRCDPISEHNRLYWYRQTLGQGPEFLTYFQNEAQLEKSRLLSDRFSAERPKGSFSTLEIQRTEQGDSAMYLCASSLVAGAYNSPLHFGNGTRLTVT.